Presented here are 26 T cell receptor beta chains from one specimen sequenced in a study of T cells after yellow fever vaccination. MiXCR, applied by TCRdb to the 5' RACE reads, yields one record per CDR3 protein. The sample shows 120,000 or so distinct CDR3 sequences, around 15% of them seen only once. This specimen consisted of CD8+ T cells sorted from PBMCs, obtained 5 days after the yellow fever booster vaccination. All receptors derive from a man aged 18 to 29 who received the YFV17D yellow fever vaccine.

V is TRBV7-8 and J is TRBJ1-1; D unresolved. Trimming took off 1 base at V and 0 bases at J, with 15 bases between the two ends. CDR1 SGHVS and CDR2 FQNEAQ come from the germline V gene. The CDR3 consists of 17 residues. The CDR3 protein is CASSLGGLAFMNTEAFF. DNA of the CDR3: TGTGCCAGCAGCTTAGGAGGTCTGGCATTCATGAACACTGAAGCTTTCTTT.

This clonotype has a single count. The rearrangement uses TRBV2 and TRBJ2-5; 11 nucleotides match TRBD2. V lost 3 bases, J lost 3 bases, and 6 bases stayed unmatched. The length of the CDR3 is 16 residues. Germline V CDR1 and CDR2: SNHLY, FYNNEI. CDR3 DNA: TGTGCCAGCAGTGATGCGATGGGACTAGCGGAAGAGACCCAGTACTTC. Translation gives CASSDAMGLAEETQYF. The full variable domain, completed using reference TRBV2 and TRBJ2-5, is EPEVTQTPSHQVTQMGQEVILRCVPISNHLYFYWYRQILGQKVEFLVSFYNNEISEKSEIFDDQFSVERPDGSNFTLKIRSTKLEDSAMYFCASSDAMGLAEETQYFGPGTRLLVL.

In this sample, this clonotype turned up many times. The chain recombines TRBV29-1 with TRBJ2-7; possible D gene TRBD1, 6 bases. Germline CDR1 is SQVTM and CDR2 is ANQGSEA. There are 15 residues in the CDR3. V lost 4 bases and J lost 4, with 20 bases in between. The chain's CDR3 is CSVVEPGELAYEQYF. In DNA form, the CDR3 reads TGCAGCGTTGTGGAACCAGGGGAGTTGGCTTACGAGCAGTACTTC.

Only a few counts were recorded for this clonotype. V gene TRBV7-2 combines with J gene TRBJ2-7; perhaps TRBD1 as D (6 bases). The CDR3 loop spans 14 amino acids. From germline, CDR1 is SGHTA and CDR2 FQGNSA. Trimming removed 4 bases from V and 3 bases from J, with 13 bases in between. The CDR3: CASSWTGGSYEQYF. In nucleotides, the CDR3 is TGTGCCAGCAGCTGGACTGGGGGCAGCTACGAGCAGTACTTC.

The CDR3 DNA follows: TGTGCCAGCTCGGCGGAGGGCTCAGAGACCCAGTACTTC. It is translated as CASSAEGSETQYF. This chain connects TRBV18 to TRBJ2-5, with a possible D match to TRBD2 (6 bases). The CDR3 extends over 13 amino acids. V lost 6 bases, J lost 4 bases, and 12 bases lay in between. Germline lookup yields CDR1 KGHSH and CDR2 LQKENI.

Here the CDR3 reads CSAIQGLGTEAFF. The CDR3 nucleotides read TGCAGCGCAATCCAGGGCTTGGGCACTGAAGCTTTCTTT. The V gene is TRBV29-1, the J gene TRBJ1-1; TRBD1 might be the D (5 bases). CDR1 is SQVTM, CDR2 ANQGSEA, per germline. Between the trimmed V and J ends, which lost 7 bases and 4 bases, there was a span of 16 bases. The CDR3 is 13 residues long.

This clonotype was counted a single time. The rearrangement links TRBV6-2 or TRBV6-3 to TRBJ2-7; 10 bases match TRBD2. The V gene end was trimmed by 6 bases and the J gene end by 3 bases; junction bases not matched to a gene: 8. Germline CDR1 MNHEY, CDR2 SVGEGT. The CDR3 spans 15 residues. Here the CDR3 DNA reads TGTGCCAGCAGCGTAGGGACTAGCGAGTACTACGAGCAGTACGTC. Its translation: CASSVGTSEYYEQYV.

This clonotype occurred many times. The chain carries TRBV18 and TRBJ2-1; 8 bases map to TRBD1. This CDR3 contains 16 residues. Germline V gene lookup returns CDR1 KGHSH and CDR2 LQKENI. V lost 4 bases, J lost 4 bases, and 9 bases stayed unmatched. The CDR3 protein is CASSLNQGAKYNEQFF. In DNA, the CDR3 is TGTGCCAGCTCACTTAATCAGGGGGCGAAGTACAATGAGCAGTTCTTC.

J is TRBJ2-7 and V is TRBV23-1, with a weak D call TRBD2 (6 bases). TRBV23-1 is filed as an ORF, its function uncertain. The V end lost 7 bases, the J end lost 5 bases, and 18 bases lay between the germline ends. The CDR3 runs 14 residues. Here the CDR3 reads CASTPPGRSNEQYF. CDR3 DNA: TGCGCCAGCACCCCACCGGGGAGGTCTAACGAGCAGTACTTC.

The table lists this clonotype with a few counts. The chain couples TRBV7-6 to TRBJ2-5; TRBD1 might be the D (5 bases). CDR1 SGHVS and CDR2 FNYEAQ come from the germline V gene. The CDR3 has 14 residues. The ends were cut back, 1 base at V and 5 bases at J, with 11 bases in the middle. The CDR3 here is CASSLGRQGETQYF. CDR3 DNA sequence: TGTGCCAGCAGCTTAGGTCGCCAGGGCGAGACCCAGTACTTC. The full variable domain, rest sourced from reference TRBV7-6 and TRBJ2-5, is GAGVSQSPRYKVTKRGQDVALRCDPISGHVSLYWYRQALGQGPEFLTYFNYEAQQDKSGLPNDRFSAERPEGSISTLTIQRTEQRDSAMYRCASSLGRQGETQYFGPGTRLLVL.

In DNA, the CDR3 is TGCGCCAGCAGCCAAGTTCCGGGGTCTGGGGCCAACGTCCTGACTTTC. This gives the protein CASSQVPGSGANVLTF. The V gene is TRBV4-1, the J gene TRBJ2-6, with D possibly being TRBD2 (5 bases). The CDR3 has 16 amino acids. The germline V gene encodes CDR1 MGHRA and CDR2 YSYEKL. V gave up 1 base and J gave up 1 base, with 8 bases separating them.

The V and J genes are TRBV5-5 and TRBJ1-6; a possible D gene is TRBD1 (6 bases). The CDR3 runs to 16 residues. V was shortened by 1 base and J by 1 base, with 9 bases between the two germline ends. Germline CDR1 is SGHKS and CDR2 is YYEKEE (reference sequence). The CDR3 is CASSLSRGSYNSPLHF. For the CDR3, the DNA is TGTGCCAGCAGCTTGAGCAGGGGTTCCTATAATTCACCCCTCCACTTT.

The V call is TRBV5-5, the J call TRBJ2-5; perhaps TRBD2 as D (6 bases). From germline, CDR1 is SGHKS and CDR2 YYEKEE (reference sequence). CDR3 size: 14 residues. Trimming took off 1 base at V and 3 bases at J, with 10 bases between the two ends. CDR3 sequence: CASSLFSGKETQYF. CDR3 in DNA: TGTGCCAGCAGCTTGTTTAGCGGAAAAGAGACCCAGTACTTC.

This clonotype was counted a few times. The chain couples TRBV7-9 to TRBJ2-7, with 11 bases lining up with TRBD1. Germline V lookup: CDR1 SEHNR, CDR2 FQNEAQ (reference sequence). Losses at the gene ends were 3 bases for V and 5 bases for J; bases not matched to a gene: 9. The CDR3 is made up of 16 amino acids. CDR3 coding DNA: TGTGCCAGCAGCTTTGTCCCCGGGACAGGGGGACACGAGCAGTACTTC. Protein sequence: CASSFVPGTGGHEQYF.

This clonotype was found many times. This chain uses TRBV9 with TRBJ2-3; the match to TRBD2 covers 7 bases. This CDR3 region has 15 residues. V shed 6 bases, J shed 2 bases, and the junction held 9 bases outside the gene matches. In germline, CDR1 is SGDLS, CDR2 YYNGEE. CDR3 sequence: CASNRAGTPTDTQYF. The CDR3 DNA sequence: TGTGCCAGCAATCGAGCGGGGACCCCCACAGATACGCAGTATTTT. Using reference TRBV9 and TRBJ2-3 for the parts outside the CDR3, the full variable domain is DSGVTQTPKHLITATGQRVTLRCSPRSGDLSVYWYQQSLDQGLQFLIQYYNGEERAKGNILERFSAQQFPDLHSELNLSSLELGDSALYFCASNRAGTPTDTQYFGPGTRLTVL.

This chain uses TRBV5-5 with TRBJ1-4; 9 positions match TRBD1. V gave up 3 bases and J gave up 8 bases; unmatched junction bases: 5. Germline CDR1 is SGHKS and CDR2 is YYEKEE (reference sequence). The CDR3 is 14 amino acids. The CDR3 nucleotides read TGTGCCAGCAGCTCGGGACAGGGAATCGAAAAACTGTTTTTT. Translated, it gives CASSSGQGIEKLFF.

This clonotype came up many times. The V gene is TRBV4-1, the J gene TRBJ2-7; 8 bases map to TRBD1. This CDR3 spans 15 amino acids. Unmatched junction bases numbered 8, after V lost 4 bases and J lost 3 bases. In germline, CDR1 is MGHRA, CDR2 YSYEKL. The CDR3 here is CASSRGTGLLYEQYF. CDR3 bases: TGCGCCAGCAGCCGAGGGACAGGACTCCTCTACGAGCAGTACTTC.

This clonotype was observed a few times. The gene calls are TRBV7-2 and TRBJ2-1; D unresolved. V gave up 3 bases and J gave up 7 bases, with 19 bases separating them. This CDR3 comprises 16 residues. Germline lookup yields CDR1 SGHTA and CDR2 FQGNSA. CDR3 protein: CASSFQQSISINEQFF. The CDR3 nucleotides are TGTGCCAGCAGCTTCCAGCAGTCGATCTCAATTAATGAGCAGTTCTTC.

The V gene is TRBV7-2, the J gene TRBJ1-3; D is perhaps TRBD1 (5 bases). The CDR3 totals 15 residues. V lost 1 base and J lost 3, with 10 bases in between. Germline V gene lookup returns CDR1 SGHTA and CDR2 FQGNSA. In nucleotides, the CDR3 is TGTGCCAGCAGCTTAGGGGGAAGGGGTGGAAACACCATATATTTT. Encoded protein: CASSLGGRGGNTIYF.

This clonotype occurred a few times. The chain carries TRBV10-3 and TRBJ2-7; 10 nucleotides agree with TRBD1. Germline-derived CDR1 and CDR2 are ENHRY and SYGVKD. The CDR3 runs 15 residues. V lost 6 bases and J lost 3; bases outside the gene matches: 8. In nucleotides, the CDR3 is TGTGCCATCAGGGACGGACAGGGGGGCAACTACGAGCAGTACTTC. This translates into CAIRDGQGGNYEQYF.

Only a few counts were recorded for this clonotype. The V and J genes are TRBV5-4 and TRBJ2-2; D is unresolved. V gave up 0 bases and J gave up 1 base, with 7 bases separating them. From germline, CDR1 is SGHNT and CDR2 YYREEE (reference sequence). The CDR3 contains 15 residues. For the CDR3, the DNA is TGTGCCAGCAGCTTGGTTGTGGGGAACACCGGGGAGCTGTTTTTT. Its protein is CASSLVVGNTGELFF.

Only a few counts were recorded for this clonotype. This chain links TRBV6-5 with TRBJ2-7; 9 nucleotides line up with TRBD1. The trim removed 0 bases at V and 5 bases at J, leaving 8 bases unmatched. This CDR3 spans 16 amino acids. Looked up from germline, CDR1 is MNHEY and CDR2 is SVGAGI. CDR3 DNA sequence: TGTGCCAGCAGTTACTCGACTGGGACAGGGTCCGACGAGCAGTACTTC. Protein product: CASSYSTGTGSDEQYF.

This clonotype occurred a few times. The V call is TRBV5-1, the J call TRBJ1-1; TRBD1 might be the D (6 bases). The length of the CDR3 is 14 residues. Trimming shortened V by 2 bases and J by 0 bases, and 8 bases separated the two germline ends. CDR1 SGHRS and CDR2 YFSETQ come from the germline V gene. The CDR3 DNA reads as TGCGCCAGCAGCTTATACAGGGTGAACACTGAAGCTTTCTTT. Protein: CASSLYRVNTEAFF. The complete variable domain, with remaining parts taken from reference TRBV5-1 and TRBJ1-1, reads KAGVTQTPRYLIKTRGQQVTLSCSPISGHRSVSWYQQTPGQGLQFLFEYFSETQRNKGNFPGRFSGRQFSNSRSEMNVSTLELGDSALYLCASSLYRVNTEAFFGQGTRLTVV.

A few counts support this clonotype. The CDR3 spells CASSGLVGSSGERYNEQFF. The CDR3, as DNA: TGTGCCAGCAGTGGCCTGGTCGGGTCTAGCGGGGAACGTTACAATGAGCAGTTCTTC. The rearrangement links TRBV7-9 to TRBJ2-1; TRBD2 aligns across 9 bases. This CDR3 spans 19 amino acids. CDR1 and CDR2 from the germline V gene are SEHNR and FQNEAQ (reference sequence). V lost 6 bases to trimming and J lost 4 bases; unmatched junction nucleotides: 19.

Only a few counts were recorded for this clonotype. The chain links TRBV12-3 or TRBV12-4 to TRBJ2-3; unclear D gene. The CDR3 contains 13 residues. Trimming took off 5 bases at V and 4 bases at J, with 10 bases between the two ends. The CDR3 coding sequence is TGTGCCAGCAGTGTTTTGGGCGCAGATACGCAGTATTTT. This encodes CASSVLGADTQYF.

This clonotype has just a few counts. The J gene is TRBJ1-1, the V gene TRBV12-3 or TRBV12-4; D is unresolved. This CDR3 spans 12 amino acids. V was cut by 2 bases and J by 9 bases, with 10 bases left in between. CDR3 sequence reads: CASSLSPRKAFF. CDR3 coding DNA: TGTGCCAGCAGTTTAAGCCCCCGAAAAGCTTTCTTT.